These T cell receptor beta chains were read from a single sample in a study of cytomegalovirus exposure and HLA in healthy donors. Only in-frame clones appear in the TCRdb table, and some are missing; sequencing was by immunoSEQ multiplex PCR. This table has 70,000 to 90,000 clones, under 80% appearing once. The material sequenced was PBMCs. The receptor source for this set is a man aged 55 to 70 in good health and CMV-seronegative. CDR3s include the opening cysteine and the closing phenylalanine or tryptophan. D genes are given only for firm matches.

J	V	D	CDR3
TRBJ2-1	TRBV12-5	TRBD2	CASGLVPAGGPNEQFF
TRBJ2-1	TRBV7-3	TRBD1	CASSPAGTGDNEQFF
TRBJ2-1	TRBV2	NA	CASMLSDFAPYNEQFF
TRBJ2-3	TRBV11-2	TRBD2	CASSLAFLTSGHTDTQYF
TRBJ2-2	TRBV5-1	NA	CASSPPLSAGELFF
TRBJ1-2	TRBV18	TRBD1	CASSPDRGSYGYTF
TRBJ1-4	TRBV13	TRBD1	CASSARTGAGEKLFF
TRBJ2-3	TRBV5-5	TRBD1	CASSLGRGRLETDTQYF
TRBJ1-2	TRBV11-2	NA	CASSFRGGGSNYGYTF
TRBJ2-7	TRBV6-6	NA	CASSYYLNYEQYF
TRBJ1-1	TRBV27	TRBD1	CASSVDRALNTEAFF
TRBJ2-7	TRBV5-4	NA	CASSLQGRAYEQYF
TRBJ1-1	TRBV6-5	NA	CASHRVGTEAFF
TRBJ2-5	TRBV5-1	NA	CASSREYF
TRBJ1-1	TRBV11-2	NA	CASSLQGNTEAFF
TRBJ1-4	TRBV5-5	NA	CASSRDIDEKLFF
TRBJ1-4	TRBV7-9	TRBD1	CASSRGQGNEKLFF
TRBJ1-2	TRBV4-1	TRBD1	CASSLTPGQGSYTF
TRBJ1-2	TRBV9	NA	CASSAPSGSYGYTF
TRBJ1-3	TRBV5-1	NA	CASSLVGGNSGNTIYF
TRBJ1-1	TRBV5-1	NA	CASSAGQYTEAFF
TRBJ1-4	TRBV2	NA	CASTPTVKEKLFF
TRBJ2-5	TRBV7-9	NA	CASSPQETQYF
TRBJ2-3	TRBV2	TRBD2	CASSPRLAGPTDTQYF
TRBJ2-7	TRBV7-3	TRBD1	CASSPPDRDHEQYF
TRBJ2-7	TRBV7-6	TRBD1	CASSQPGQGAYEQYF
TRBJ2-2	TRBV10-3	NA	CAISESVGRTTGELFF
TRBJ2-7	TRBV19	NA	CASSPPSIGQPYEQYF
TRBJ2-3	TRBV19	NA	CASSGQGSTDTQYF
TRBJ2-7	TRBV5-1	NA	CASSLYQGTSYEQYF
TRBJ2-5	TRBV6-1	TRBD2	CASSRAGTNQETQYF
TRBJ1-5	TRBV10-1	TRBD1	CASSVGRGFQPQHF
TRBJ2-3	TRBV5-1	TRBD2	CASSLGGLAGGADTQYF
TRBJ2-2	TRBV7-8	NA	CASSVTLGLTTGELFF
TRBJ2-3	TRBV6-1	TRBD1	CASSAQTGSTDTQYF
TRBJ1-5	TRBV2	NA	CASAIGASNQPQHF
TRBJ1-5	TRBV27	NA	CASSFTGSNQPQHF
TRBJ2-2	TRBV6-5	NA	CASSPGAGELFF
TRBJ2-3	TRBV4-2	TRBD2	CASSQENSGGGDTQYF
TRBJ1-1	TRBV9	TRBD1	CASSAGGGWTEAFF
TRBJ2-4	TRBV6-5	NA	CASSYDRSNENIQYF
TRBJ1-1	TRBV10-2	TRBD1	CASSETGEMGFF
TRBJ2-5	TRBV7-2	TRBD2	CASSPGTRRVLETQYF
TRBJ1-1	TRBV19	NA	CASLKGPGGSFMNTEAFF
TRBJ1-5	TRBV15	NA	CATSRDLLTGSNQPQHF
TRBJ1-2	TRBV7-9	TRBD1	CASSSPTGGDGYTF
TRBJ1-6	TRBV27	NA	CASSSPGKVWSPLHF
TRBJ1-2	TRBV7-9	TRBD1	CASSQGTGQGGYTF
TRBJ2-5	TRBV19	TRBD1	CASSPRPWDSQETQYF
TRBJ1-1	TRBV27	NA	CASSLLQGRNTEAFF
NA	TRBV4-1	TRBD1	CASSQGAGLGQGSYEQYF
TRBJ1-3	TRBV16	TRBD1	CASSQAGTGTGNTIYF
TRBJ1-2	TRBV2	TRBD1	CASTGQGASGGYTF
TRBJ1-5	TRBV19	NA	CASSTPGLTQHF
TRBJ1-1	TRBV5-6	TRBD1	CASSPQGGNTEAFF
TRBJ2-5	TRBV5-1	TRBD2	CASSLGPPGGEETQYF
TRBJ1-2	TRBV6-6	TRBD1	CASSWGDRELGGYTF
TRBJ2-4	TRBV4-2	NA	CASSHKGGEPAKNIQYF
TRBJ1-5	TRBV27	NA	CASSFRVSNQPQHF
TRBJ2-7	TRBV12-5	NA	CASGSRQGGQYF